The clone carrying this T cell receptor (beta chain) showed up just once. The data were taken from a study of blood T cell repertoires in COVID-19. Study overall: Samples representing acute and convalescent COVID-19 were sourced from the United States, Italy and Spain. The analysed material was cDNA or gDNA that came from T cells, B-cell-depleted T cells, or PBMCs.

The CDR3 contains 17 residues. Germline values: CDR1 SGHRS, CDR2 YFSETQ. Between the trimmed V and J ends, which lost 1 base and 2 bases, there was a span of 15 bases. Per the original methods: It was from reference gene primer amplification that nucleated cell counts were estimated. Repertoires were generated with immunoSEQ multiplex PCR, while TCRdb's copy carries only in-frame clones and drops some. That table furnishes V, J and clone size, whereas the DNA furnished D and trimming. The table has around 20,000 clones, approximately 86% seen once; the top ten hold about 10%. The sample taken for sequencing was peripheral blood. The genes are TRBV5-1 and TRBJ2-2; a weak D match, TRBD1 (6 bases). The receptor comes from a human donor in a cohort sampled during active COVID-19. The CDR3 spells CASSLPQGSGNTGELFF. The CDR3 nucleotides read TGCGCCAGCAGCTTGCCCCAGGGGTCAGGAAACACCGGGGAGCTGTTTTTT.